The 25 T cell receptor beta chains presented below share a single source sample, sequenced in a study of long-term antiretroviral therapy in people with HIV. They ran version v3.0 of the immunoSEQ assay at survey level. Data came from immunoSEQ multiplex PCR; TCRdb stores just in-frame clones and leaves some out. The sample holds 20,000 to 25,000 clones; roughly 76% are singletons and the top ten take 9.5% to 15%. The sample in question was unsorted PBMCs, obtained less than 1.8 years before starting antiretroviral therapy. Every receptor here comes from a woman aged 40-49 years with HIV.

This chain links TRBV5-1 with TRBJ1-1, with a possible D match to TRBD1 (5 bases). The CDR3 length is 15 residues. Trimming took 5 bases from V and 6 from J, leaving 20 bases between them. Germline lookup yields CDR1 SGHRS and CDR2 YFSETQ. CDR3 sequence (DNA): TGCGCCAGCAGGGGGTTGCAACCGGGGCTCCCTGAAGCTTTCTTT. Encoded protein: CASRGLQPGLPEAFF.

This sequence joins TRBV30 and TRBJ2-1; TRBD2 might be the D (6 bases). The CDR3 runs 15 residues. CDR1 is GTSNPN, CDR2 SVGIG, per germline (reference sequence). Trimming took off 3 bases at V and 3 bases at J, with 15 bases between the two ends. The CDR3: CAWSDHGSFYNEQFF. The CDR3 DNA is TGTGCCTGGAGCGACCACGGGAGTTTCTACAATGAGCAGTTCTTC.

Comments on this clone: Other nucleotide sequences in the sample specify the same CDR3. The chain recombines TRBV5-1 with TRBJ1-1; D is unclear. The CDR3 has 13 amino acids. CDR1 SGHRS and CDR2 YFSETQ come from the germline V gene. The ends were cut back, 2 bases at V and 2 bases at J, with 7 bases in the middle. Here the CDR3 DNA reads TGCGCCAGCAGCTTTTCAGGAAACACTGAAGCTTTCTTT. It is translated as CASSFSGNTEAFF.

This clone was found a few times. Sequence at one end of the junction differs from germline and may be a read error. In DNA, the CDR3 is TGTGCCAGCAGCTTAGGACAGGGACAGTCACCCCTCTTC. Translating it yields CASSLGQGQSPLF. J is TRBJ1-2 and V is TRBV7-2, with 7 bases identical to TRBD1. The germline CDR1 and CDR2 sequences are SGHTA and FQGNSA. The CDR3 has 13 residues.

This rearrangement joins TRBV9 to TRBJ1-6; possibly TRBD1 for D (6 bases). Germline V CDR1 and CDR2: SGDLS, YYNGEE. This CDR3 region has 16 residues. V shed 5 bases and J shed 2 bases, with 14 bases lying between them. CDR3 region: CASSDQTGAYNSPLHF. As DNA, the CDR3 is TGTGCCAGCAGTGATCAGACAGGAGCCTATAATTCACCCCTCCACTTT.

The rearrangement uses TRBV6-6 and TRBJ2-1; 12 bases are a match to TRBD2. CDR1 is MNHNY, CDR2 SVGAGI, per germline (reference sequence). Unmatched junction bases numbered 4, after V lost 4 bases and J lost 6 bases. CDR3 size: 15 residues. Here the CDR3 DNA reads TGTGCCAGCAGTTCCCGGACTAGCGGGGCCAATGAGCAGTTCTTC. Protein: CASSSRTSGANEQFF.

The V call is TRBV7-2, the J call TRBJ2-3; tentatively, D is TRBD1 or TRBD2 (6 bases each). In germline, CDR1 is SGHTA, CDR2 FQGNSA. CDR3 length: 14 amino acids. V was shortened by 4 bases and J by 7 bases, with 15 bases between the two germline ends. CDR3 sequence (DNA): TGTGCCAGCAGCTACGGGGGCATAAGTAATACGCAGTATTTT. Its protein product is CASSYGGISNTQYF.

V is TRBV6-6 and J is TRBJ2-7, with D unclear. Germline loops: CDR1 MNHNY, CDR2 SVGAGI (reference sequence). This CDR3 spans 16 amino acids. Trimming removed 2 bases at V and 0 bases at J, with 14 bases between. CDR3 sequence reads: CASSYEYPGLSYEQYF. The CDR3 nucleotides are TGTGCCAGCAGTTACGAATACCCCGGGCTCTCCTACGAGCAGTACTTC.

The V gene is TRBV7-6, the J gene TRBJ1-2; D is unresolved. The CDR3 runs to 13 residues. V shed 5 bases and J shed 1 base, with 8 bases lying between them. The V gene's germline CDR1 is SGHVS and CDR2 FNYEAQ. Here the CDR3 DNA reads TGTGCCAGCAGCCGGAGGGATAACTATGGCTACACCTTC. The encoded protein is CASSRRDNYGYTF.

The chain combines TRBV16 with TRBJ1-1; D ambiguous. Trimming took 5 bases from V and 0 from J, leaving 7 bases between them. Germline assignment: CDR1 KGHSY and CDR2 FQNENV. The CDR3 has 13 residues. CDR3 amino acids: CASSVFLNTEAFF. The CDR3 DNA reads as TGTGCCAGCAGCGTGTTCTTGAACACTGAAGCTTTCTTT.

This clone was detected only once. The chain is built from TRBV4-3 and TRBJ2-7; D ambiguous. This CDR3 comprises 13 residues. Germline V lookup: CDR1 LGHNA, CDR2 YSLEER. V was trimmed by 2 bases and J by 4 bases, leaving 9 bases between them. CDR3 sequence reads: CASSQFLQYEQYF. DNA for the CDR3: TGCGCCAGCAGCCAATTCCTCCAGTACGAGCAGTACTTC.

The J gene is TRBJ2-1, the V gene TRBV15, with D tentatively TRBD1 (6 bases). This CDR3 region has 12 residues. Germline V lookup: CDR1 LNHNV, CDR2 YYDKDF (reference sequence). Trimming removed 8 bases at V and 4 bases at J, with 9 bases between. CDR3 residues: CATRDNYNEQFF. The CDR3 coding sequence is TGTGCCACCCGGGACAATTACAATGAGCAGTTCTTC.

For this clone: One end of the junction is discordant with germline, which a read error may explain. This CDR3 is also generated by other DNA sequences in the sample. The V and J genes are TRBV30 and TRBJ2-7, with TRBD1 identical over 11 bases. The CDR3 spans 17 residues. Per germline, CDR1 GTSNPN and CDR2 SVGIG (reference sequence). CDR3 in DNA: TGTGCCCCCACCCTCTACCGGGACAGGGGGGATACCTACGAGCAGTACTTT. Amino acids: CAPTLYRDRGDTYEQYF.

V and J are TRBV5-1 and TRBJ2-1; possible D gene TRBD2, 6 bases. CDR3 length: 14 residues. CDR1 and CDR2 (germline): SGHRS, YFSETQ. V lost 4 bases, J lost 4 bases, and 12 bases lay in between. CDR3: CASSVLATYNEQFF. Here the CDR3 DNA reads TGCGCCAGCAGCGTCCTAGCGACTTACAATGAGCAGTTCTTC.

The rearrangement links TRBV2 to TRBJ2-2, with TRBD2 matching 16 bases. The CDR3 length is 17 residues. Germline V gene lookup returns CDR1 SNHLY and CDR2 FYNNEI. V gave up 6 bases and J gave up 3 bases; unmatched junction bases: 4. This CDR3 reads CASRGLAGGRHTGELFF. The CDR3 nucleotides read TGTGCCAGCAGGGGACTAGCGGGAGGGAGGCACACCGGGGAGCTGTTTTTT.

The rearrangement uses TRBV4-1 and TRBJ1-2; 7 bases are shared with TRBD1. This CDR3 comprises 14 residues. With V trimmed by 1 base and J by 3 bases, 2 bases remained unmatched. The V gene's germline CDR1 is MGHRA and CDR2 YSYEKL. CDR3 bases: TGCGCCAGCAGCCAAGGCAGGGGGGACTATGGCTACACCTTC. Amino acid sequence: CASSQGRGDYGYTF.

The V call is TRBV6-1, the J call TRBJ1-5, with D unclear. V was shortened by 6 bases and J by 3 bases, with 12 bases between the two germline ends. Germline-derived CDR1 and CDR2 are MNHNS and SASEGT. CDR3 length: 14 amino acids. In DNA form, the CDR3 reads TGTGCCAGCAGCCGGGGATGGGTCAATCAGCCCCAGCATTTT. This translates into CASSRGWVNQPQHF.

The J gene is TRBJ2-7, the V gene TRBV2; the D gene is possibly TRBD1 (6 bases). Germline CDR1 reads SNHLY; CDR2 reads FYNNEI. This CDR3 has 13 amino acids. Trimming cost V 5 bases and J 2 bases, with 10 bases left between them. CDR3 loop: CASSQGTPYEQYF. The CDR3 region has the DNA TGTGCCAGCAGTCAGGGGACCCCCTACGAGCAGTACTTC.

The chain's CDR3 is CASSEARGATGELFF. In DNA, the CDR3 is TGTGCCAGCAGTGAAGCTCGGGGGGCAACCGGGGAGCTGTTTTTT. The rearrangement links TRBV2 to TRBJ2-2, with a tentative D call TRBD2 (7 bases). Germline lookup yields CDR1 SNHLY and CDR2 FYNNEI. There are 15 residues in the CDR3. The germline V and J ends were trimmed by 0 bases and 5 bases, with 10 bases remaining between them.

This clone is medium-sized in the sample. The genes are TRBV5-1 and TRBJ2-2, with D possibly matching TRBD1 (7 bases). This CDR3 has 15 amino acids. Per the germline V gene, CDR1 is SGHRS and CDR2 is YFSETQ. V dropped 3 bases and J dropped 3 bases, with 12 bases sitting between them. CDR3 in DNA: TGCGCCAGCAGCTCTCAGGGGGGAGACACCGGGGAGCTGTTTTTT. Translated, it gives CASSSQGGDTGELFF. Full variable domain (remainder filled in from reference TRBV5-1 and TRBJ2-2): KAGVTQTPRYLIKTRGQQVTLSCSPISGHRSVSWYQQTPGQGLQFLFEYFSETQRNKGNFPGRFSGRQFSNSRSEMNVSTLELGDSALYLCASSSQGGDTGELFFGEGSRLTVL.

This sequence joins TRBV29-1 and TRBJ1-2, with a weak D call TRBD1 (5 bases). The germline gives CDR1 SQVTM, CDR2 ANQGSEA. The length of the CDR3 is 13 residues. Between the trimmed V and J ends, which lost 7 bases and 4 bases, there was a span of 16 bases. The CDR3 sequence is CSERGALSYGYTF. The CDR3 nucleotides read TGCAGCGAAAGGGGAGCCCTCTCCTATGGCTACACCTTC.

J is TRBJ2-7 and V is TRBV5-1; 11 positions agree with TRBD1. The CDR3 consists of 17 residues. The germline CDR1 and CDR2 sequences are SGHRS and YFSETQ. V trimming: 3 bases; J trimming: 1 base; junction bases outside the gene matches: 9. CDR3 protein: CASSSTRGQGDSYEQYF. DNA for the CDR3: TGCGCCAGCAGCTCGACCCGGGGACAGGGGGATTCCTACGAGCAGTACTTC. Variable domain in full (rest from reference TRBV5-1 and TRBJ2-7): KAGVTQTPRYLIKTRGQQVTLSCSPISGHRSVSWYQQTPGQGLQFLFEYFSETQRNKGNFPGRFSGRQFSNSRSEMNVSTLELGDSALYLCASSSTRGQGDSYEQYFGPGTRLTVT.

The chain joins TRBV7-2 to TRBJ1-5; no definite D call. Per the germline V gene, CDR1 is SGHTA and CDR2 is FQGNSA. Between the trimmed V and J ends, which lost 3 bases and 3 bases, there was a span of 9 bases. This CDR3 has 14 amino acids. The CDR3 region is CASSLVSFNQPQHF. In DNA form, the CDR3 reads TGTGCCAGCAGCTTGGTGAGCTTCAATCAGCCCCAGCATTTT.

The rearrangement joins TRBV9 to TRBJ1-1, with no clear D. CDR3 length: 13 residues. Looked up from germline, CDR1 is SGDLS and CDR2 is YYNGEE. V was shortened by 4 bases and J by 6 bases, with 13 bases between the two germline ends. CDR3 protein: CASSPGSVPEAFF. The CDR3 nucleotides are TGTGCCAGCAGCCCAGGCTCTGTGCCTGAAGCTTTCTTT.

This clone appeared a few times. The J gene is TRBJ2-7, the V gene TRBV14; D is uncertain. The V end was cut by 1 base, the J end by 5 bases, with 9 bases between. This CDR3 comprises 13 residues. Germline CDR1 SGHDN, CDR2 FVKESK. The CDR3 DNA is TGTGCCAGCAGCCAAGCCCTTGGCAACGAGCAGTACTTC. It codes for CASSQALGNEQYF.